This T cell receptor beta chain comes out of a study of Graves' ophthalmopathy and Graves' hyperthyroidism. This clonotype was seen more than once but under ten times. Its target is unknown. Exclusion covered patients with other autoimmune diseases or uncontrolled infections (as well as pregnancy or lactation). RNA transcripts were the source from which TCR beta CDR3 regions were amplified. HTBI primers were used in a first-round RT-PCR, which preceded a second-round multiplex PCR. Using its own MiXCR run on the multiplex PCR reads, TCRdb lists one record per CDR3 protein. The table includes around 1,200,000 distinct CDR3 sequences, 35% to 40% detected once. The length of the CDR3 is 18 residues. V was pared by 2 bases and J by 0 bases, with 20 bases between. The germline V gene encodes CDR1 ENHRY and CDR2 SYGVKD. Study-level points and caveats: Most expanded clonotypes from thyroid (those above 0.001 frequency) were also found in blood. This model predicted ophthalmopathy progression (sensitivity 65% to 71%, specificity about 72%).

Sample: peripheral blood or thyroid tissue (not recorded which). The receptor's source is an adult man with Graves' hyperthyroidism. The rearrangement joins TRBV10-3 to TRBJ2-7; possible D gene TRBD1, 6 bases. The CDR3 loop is CAISEALLTGKNSYEQYF. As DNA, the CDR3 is TGTGCCATCAGTGAGGCCTTGCTGACAGGAAAAAACTCCTACGAGCAGTACTTC.